A selection of T cell receptor beta chains follows, all from one sample in a study of T cell responses to AZD1222 COVID-19 vaccine. Clones were read by immunoSEQ multiplex PCR, and TCRdb kept only the in-frame ones, dropping some. There are about 150,000 clones in the sample; 80% to 90% occur only once, and roughly 5% lies in the top ten. The sequenced sample was peripheral blood, obtained on day 0 of MenACWY control vaccination. The receptors originated from an adult in good health. Each CDR3 is given without its conserved first and last residue. Each record gives: V gene, J gene, CDR3 length, clone size, CDR3 protein. Not all rows give a size; the values are once, few, many and, for expanded clones, a class.

v_call: TRBV19; j_call: TRBJ1-1; cdr3_length: 12; clone_size: .; cdr3_aa: ASRTSMGRGEAF
v_call: TRBV5-6; j_call: TRBJ1-6; cdr3_length: 12; clone_size: .; cdr3_aa: ASSFGQPHSPLH
v_call: TRBV24-1; j_call: TRBJ2-3; cdr3_length: 12; clone_size: .; cdr3_aa: ATSDAPRSDTQY
v_call: TRBV5-1; j_call: TRBJ1-4; cdr3_length: 14; clone_size: .; cdr3_aa: ASSLDYRVVEEKLF
v_call: TRBV7-8; j_call: TRBJ1-4; cdr3_length: 11; clone_size: .; cdr3_aa: ASKGQLNEKLF
v_call: TRBV25-1; j_call: TRBJ2-5; cdr3_length: 9; clone_size: .; cdr3_aa: ASSNPTIQY
v_call: TRBV29-1; j_call: TRBJ2-3; cdr3_length: 9; clone_size: .; cdr3_aa: SVDFTDTQY
v_call: TRBV11-3; j_call: TRBJ2-2; cdr3_length: 13; clone_size: .; cdr3_aa: ASSITGGVTGELF
v_call: TRBV6-5; j_call: TRBJ1-2; cdr3_length: 9; clone_size: .; cdr3_aa: ASYRTGGYT
v_call: TRBV29-1; j_call: TRBJ2-3; cdr3_length: 11; clone_size: many; cdr3_aa: SVGTSGGDTQY
v_call: TRBV9; j_call: TRBJ1-2; cdr3_length: 16; clone_size: .; cdr3_aa: ASSGYGGRSSPRYGYT
v_call: TRBV24-1; j_call: TRBJ1-1; cdr3_length: 11; clone_size: .; cdr3_aa: ATSVAGGTEAF
v_call: TRBV11-3; j_call: TRBJ2-7; cdr3_length: 14; clone_size: .; cdr3_aa: ASSRISIGEGDEQY
v_call: TRBV19; j_call: TRBJ1-5; cdr3_length: 13; clone_size: once; cdr3_aa: ASSSAGGGNQPQH
v_call: TRBV28; j_call: TRBJ1-5; cdr3_length: 15; clone_size: .; cdr3_aa: ASSLFIGTGGNQPQH
v_call: TRBV28; j_call: TRBJ1-4; cdr3_length: 13; clone_size: .; cdr3_aa: ASSKRQGTNEKLF
v_call: TRBV5-4; j_call: TRBJ2-3; cdr3_length: 12; clone_size: .; cdr3_aa: ASSPRQDLDTQY
v_call: TRBV6-2/TRBV6-3; j_call: TRBJ2-5; cdr3_length: 11; clone_size: .; cdr3_aa: ASSFQGRETQY
v_call: TRBV3-1/TRBV3-2; j_call: TRBJ1-5; cdr3_length: 13; clone_size: .; cdr3_aa: ASSSNMGGNQPQH
v_call: TRBV29-1; j_call: TRBJ2-3; cdr3_length: 11; clone_size: .; cdr3_aa: SVRRPSTDTQY
v_call: TRBV4-2; j_call: TRBJ2-3; cdr3_length: 15; clone_size: .; cdr3_aa: ASSQGLAGASRDTQY
v_call: TRBV27; j_call: TRBJ2-7; cdr3_length: 14; clone_size: .; cdr3_aa: ASSLAAGQRFYEQY
v_call: TRBV6-5; j_call: TRBJ2-7; cdr3_length: 12; clone_size: .; cdr3_aa: ASRKTVGGYEQY
v_call: TRBV5-6; j_call: TRBJ2-7; cdr3_length: 12; clone_size: .; cdr3_aa: ASSRRDVTYEQY
v_call: TRBV4-3; j_call: TRBJ1-2; cdr3_length: 11; clone_size: few; cdr3_aa: ASSQDGHYGYT
v_call: TRBV5-5; j_call: TRBJ2-7; cdr3_length: 12; clone_size: .; cdr3_aa: ASSLGQDAYEQY
v_call: TRBV3-1/TRBV3-2; j_call: TRBJ2-3; cdr3_length: 17; clone_size: .; cdr3_aa: ASSRGGEAGWWGTDTQY
v_call: TRBV2; j_call: TRBJ1-1; cdr3_length: 10; clone_size: .; cdr3_aa: ASSFGPGPAF
v_call: TRBV19; j_call: TRBJ1-2; cdr3_length: 10; clone_size: .; cdr3_aa: ASSFNSYGYT
v_call: TRBV19; j_call: TRBJ1-1; cdr3_length: 13; clone_size: .; cdr3_aa: ASRRTGQMNTEAF
v_call: TRBV27; j_call: TRBJ2-2; cdr3_length: 15; clone_size: .; cdr3_aa: ASSPRSLALNTGELF
v_call: TRBV7-2; j_call: TRBJ2-7; cdr3_length: 12; clone_size: once; cdr3_aa: ASSLDGALYEQY
v_call: TRBV28; j_call: TRBJ1-5; cdr3_length: 13; clone_size: few; cdr3_aa: ASKPGQSLYQPQH
v_call: TRBV29-1; j_call: TRBJ1-1; cdr3_length: 10; clone_size: .; cdr3_aa: SVGYGGPEAF
v_call: TRBV5-1; j_call: TRBJ2-2; cdr3_length: 13; clone_size: .; cdr3_aa: ASSLDSPNTGELF
v_call: TRBV19; j_call: TRBJ1-6; cdr3_length: 14; clone_size: .; cdr3_aa: ASSIEGTGETSPLH
v_call: TRBV18; j_call: TRBJ1-3; cdr3_length: 13; clone_size: .; cdr3_aa: ASSRQGTSGNTIY
v_call: TRBV2; j_call: TRBJ2-7; cdr3_length: 13; clone_size: .; cdr3_aa: ASSGTGAALGGQY
v_call: TRBV10-3; j_call: TRBJ2-7; cdr3_length: 14; clone_size: once; cdr3_aa: AISDSQGNKSYEQY
v_call: TRBV11-2; j_call: TRBJ2-1; cdr3_length: 10; clone_size: once; cdr3_aa: ASSLERAEEF
v_call: TRBV4-2; j_call: TRBJ2-1; cdr3_length: 13; clone_size: once; cdr3_aa: ASSPGVSSYNEQF
v_call: TRBV5-5; j_call: TRBJ1-6; cdr3_length: 15; clone_size: .; cdr3_aa: ATYQNRTVTYNSPLH
v_call: TRBV3-1/TRBV3-2; j_call: TRBJ1-1; cdr3_length: 11; clone_size: .; cdr3_aa: AARTGSSTEAF
v_call: TRBV7-3; j_call: TRBJ2-7; cdr3_length: 14; clone_size: few; cdr3_aa: ASSPRGGSRSYEQY
v_call: TRBV19; j_call: TRBJ2-7; cdr3_length: 13; clone_size: .; cdr3_aa: ASSMESQSSYEQY
v_call: TRBV2; j_call: TRBJ1-3; cdr3_length: 12; clone_size: .; cdr3_aa: ASSEQDSGNTIY
v_call: TRBV28; j_call: TRBJ2-3; cdr3_length: 12; clone_size: .; cdr3_aa: ASSLGGGADTQY
v_call: TRBV5-1; j_call: TRBJ1-5; cdr3_length: 12; clone_size: .; cdr3_aa: ASSLAVVDQPQH
v_call: TRBV11-2; j_call: TRBJ2-1; cdr3_length: 16; clone_size: once; cdr3_aa: ASSHYPRGRVDYNEQF
v_call: TRBV19; j_call: TRBJ1-5; cdr3_length: 15; clone_size: .; cdr3_aa: ASSARVGGNVNQPQH
v_call: TRBV11-2; j_call: TRBJ2-7; cdr3_length: 12; clone_size: .; cdr3_aa: ASTQGRGSSQQY
v_call: TRBV12-5; j_call: TRBJ1-1; cdr3_length: 20; clone_size: .; cdr3_aa: ASGLVRIPLGFGPTGNTEAF
v_call: TRBV28; j_call: TRBJ1-5; cdr3_length: 11; clone_size: once; cdr3_aa: ASSPRLGQPQH
v_call: TRBV3-1/TRBV3-2; j_call: TRBJ2-3; cdr3_length: 13; clone_size: .; cdr3_aa: ASSPRTISTDTQY
v_call: TRBV29-1; j_call: TRBJ1-2; cdr3_length: 12; clone_size: .; cdr3_aa: SVGGGQDLYGYT
v_call: TRBV6-5; j_call: TRBJ1-4; cdr3_length: 12; clone_size: .; cdr3_aa: ASRSAGEGEKLF
v_call: TRBV29-1; j_call: TRBJ1-1; cdr3_length: 8; clone_size: .; cdr3_aa: SVQRNEAF